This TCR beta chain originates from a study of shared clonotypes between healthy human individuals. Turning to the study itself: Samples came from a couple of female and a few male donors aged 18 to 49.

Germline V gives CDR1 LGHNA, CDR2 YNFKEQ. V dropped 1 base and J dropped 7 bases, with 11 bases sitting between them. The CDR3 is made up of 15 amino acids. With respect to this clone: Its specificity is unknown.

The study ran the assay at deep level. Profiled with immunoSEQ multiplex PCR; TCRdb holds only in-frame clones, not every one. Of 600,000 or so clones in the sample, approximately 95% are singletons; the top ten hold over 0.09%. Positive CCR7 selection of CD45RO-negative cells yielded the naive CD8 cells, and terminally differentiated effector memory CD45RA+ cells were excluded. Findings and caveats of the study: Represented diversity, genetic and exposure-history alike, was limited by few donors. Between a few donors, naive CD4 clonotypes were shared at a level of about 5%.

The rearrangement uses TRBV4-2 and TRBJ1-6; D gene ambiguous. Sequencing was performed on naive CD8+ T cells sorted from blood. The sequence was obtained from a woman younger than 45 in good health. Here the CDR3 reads CASSQVRTGNSPLHF. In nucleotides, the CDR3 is TGTGCCAGCAGCCAAGTTAGGACTGGGAATTCACCCCTCCACTTT.